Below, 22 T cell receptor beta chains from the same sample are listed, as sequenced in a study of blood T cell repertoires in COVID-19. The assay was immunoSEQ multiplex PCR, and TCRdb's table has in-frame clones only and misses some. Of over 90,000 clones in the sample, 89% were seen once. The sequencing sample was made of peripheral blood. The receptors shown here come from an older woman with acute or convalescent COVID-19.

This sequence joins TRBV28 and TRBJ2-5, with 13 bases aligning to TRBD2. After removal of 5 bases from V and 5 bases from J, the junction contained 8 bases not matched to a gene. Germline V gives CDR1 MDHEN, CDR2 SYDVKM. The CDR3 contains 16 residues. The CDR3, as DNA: TGTGCCAGCAGTCGGGGACTAGCGGGGATAGGGGAGACCCAGTACTTC. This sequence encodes CASSRGLAGIGETQYF.

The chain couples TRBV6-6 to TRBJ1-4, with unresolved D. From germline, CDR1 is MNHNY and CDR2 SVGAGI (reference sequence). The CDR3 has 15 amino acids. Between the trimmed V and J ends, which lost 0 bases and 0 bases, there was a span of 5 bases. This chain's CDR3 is CASSYSGATNEKLFF. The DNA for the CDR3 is TGTGCCAGCAGTTACTCGGGCGCAACTAATGAAAAACTGTTTTTT.

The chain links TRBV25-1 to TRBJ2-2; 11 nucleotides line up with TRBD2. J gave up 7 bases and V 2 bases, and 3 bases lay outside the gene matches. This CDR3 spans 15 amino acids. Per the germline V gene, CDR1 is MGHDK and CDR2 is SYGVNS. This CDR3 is CASSELAGGLGELFF. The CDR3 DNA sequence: TGTGCCAGCAGTGAACTAGCGGGAGGCCTCGGGGAGCTGTTTTTT.

CDR3: CASSSGQVSNEQFF. CDR3 nucleotide sequence: TGTGCCAGCAGCTCGGGACAGGTGTCCAATGAGCAGTTCTTC. The genes are TRBV7-2 and TRBJ2-1, with 8 bases fitting TRBD1. CDR1 and CDR2 from the germline V gene are SGHTA and FQGNSA. Trimming cost V 4 bases and J 6 bases; bases outside gene matches: 5. The CDR3 is 14 amino acids.

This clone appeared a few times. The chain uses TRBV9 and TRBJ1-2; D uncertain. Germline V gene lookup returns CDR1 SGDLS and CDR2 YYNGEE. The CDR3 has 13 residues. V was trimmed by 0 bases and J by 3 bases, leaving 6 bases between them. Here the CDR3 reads CASSVDSYYGYTF. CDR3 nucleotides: TGTGCCAGCAGCGTAGACAGCTACTATGGCTACACCTTC.

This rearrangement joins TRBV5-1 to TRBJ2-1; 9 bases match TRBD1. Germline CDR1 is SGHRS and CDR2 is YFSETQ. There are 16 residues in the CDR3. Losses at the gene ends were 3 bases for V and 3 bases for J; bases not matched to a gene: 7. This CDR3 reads CASSSSGQGFYNEQFF. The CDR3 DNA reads TGCGCCAGCAGCTCCTCGGGACAGGGTTTCTACAATGAGCAGTTCTTC.

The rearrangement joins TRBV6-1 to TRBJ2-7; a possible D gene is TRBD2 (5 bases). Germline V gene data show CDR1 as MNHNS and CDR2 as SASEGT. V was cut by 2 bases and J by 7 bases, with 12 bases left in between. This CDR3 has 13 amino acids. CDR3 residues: CASSESPTGEQYV. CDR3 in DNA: TGTGCCAGCAGTGAATCACCGACGGGAGAGCAGTACGTC.

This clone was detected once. This CDR3 reads CASSRTSGGPGMQYF. The DNA for the CDR3 is TGTGCCAGCTCACGCACTAGCGGGGGGCCCGGGATGCAGTATTTT. The chain carries TRBV18 and TRBJ2-3; 12 bases agree with TRBD2. There are 15 residues in the CDR3. After removal of 4 bases from V and 11 bases from J, the junction contained 10 bases not matched to a gene. CDR1 is KGHSH and CDR2 is LQKENI in the germline V gene.

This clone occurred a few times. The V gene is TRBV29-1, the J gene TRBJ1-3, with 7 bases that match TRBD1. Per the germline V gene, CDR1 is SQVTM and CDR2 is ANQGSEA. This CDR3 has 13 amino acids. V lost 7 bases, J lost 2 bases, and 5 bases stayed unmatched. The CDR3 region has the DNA TGCAGCGCCCTAGACAGGGCTGGAAACACCATATATTTT. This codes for CSALDRAGNTIYF. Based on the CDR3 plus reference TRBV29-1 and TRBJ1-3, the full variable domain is SAVISQKPSRDICQRGTSLTIQCQVDSQVTMMFWYRQQPGQSLTLIATANQGSEATYESGFVIDKFPISRPNLTFSTLTVSNMSPEDSSIYLCSALDRAGNTIYFGEGSWLTVV.

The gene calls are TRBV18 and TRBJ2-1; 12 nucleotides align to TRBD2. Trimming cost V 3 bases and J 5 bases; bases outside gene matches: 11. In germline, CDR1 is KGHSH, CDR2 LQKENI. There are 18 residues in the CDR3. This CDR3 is CASSPQRTSGGTNNEQFF. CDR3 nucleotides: TGTGCCAGCTCACCGCAGAGAACTAGCGGGGGGACTAACAATGAGCAGTTCTTC.

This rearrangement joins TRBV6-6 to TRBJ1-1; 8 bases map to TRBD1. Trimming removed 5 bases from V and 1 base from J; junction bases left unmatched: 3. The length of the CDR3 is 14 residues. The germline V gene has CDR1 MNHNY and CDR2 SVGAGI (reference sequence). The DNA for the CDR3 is TGTGCCAGCAGTAAACAGGGGGGGAACACTGAAGCTTTCTTT. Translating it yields CASSKQGGNTEAFF.

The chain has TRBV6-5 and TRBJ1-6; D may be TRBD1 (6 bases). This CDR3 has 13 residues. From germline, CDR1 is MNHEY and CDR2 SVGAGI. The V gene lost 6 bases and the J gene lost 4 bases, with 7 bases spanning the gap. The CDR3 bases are TGTGCCAGCAGAGGGGGTTATAATTCACCCCTCCACTTT. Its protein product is CASRGGYNSPLHF.

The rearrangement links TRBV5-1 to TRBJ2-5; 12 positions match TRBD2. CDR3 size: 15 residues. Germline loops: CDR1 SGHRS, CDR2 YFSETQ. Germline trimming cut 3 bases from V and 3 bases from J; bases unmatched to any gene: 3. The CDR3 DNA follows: TGCGCCAGCAGCTATAGGACTAGCGGGGAAGAGACCCAGTACTTC. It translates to CASSYRTSGEETQYF. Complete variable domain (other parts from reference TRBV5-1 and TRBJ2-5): KAGVTQTPRYLIKTRGQQVTLSCSPISGHRSVSWYQQTPGQGLQFLFEYFSETQRNKGNFPGRFSGRQFSNSRSEMNVSTLELGDSALYLCASSYRTSGEETQYFGPGTRLLVL.

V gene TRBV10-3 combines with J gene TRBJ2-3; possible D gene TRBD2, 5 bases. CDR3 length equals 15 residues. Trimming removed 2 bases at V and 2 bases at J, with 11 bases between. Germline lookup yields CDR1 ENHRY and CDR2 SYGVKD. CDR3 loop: CAISEASRDTDTQYF. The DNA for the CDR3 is TGTGCCATCAGTGAGGCTAGCAGAGACACAGATACGCAGTATTTT.

The CDR3 sequence is CASRSSGDSTDTQYF. In DNA form, the CDR3 reads TGCGCCAGCAGGTCGAGCGGAGACAGCACAGATACGCAGTATTTT. V gene TRBV5-1 combines with J gene TRBJ2-3, with D possibly matching TRBD2 (5 bases). V lost 5 bases, J lost 0 bases, and 13 bases lay in between. Per the germline V gene, CDR1 is SGHRS and CDR2 is YFSETQ. The CDR3 spans 15 residues.

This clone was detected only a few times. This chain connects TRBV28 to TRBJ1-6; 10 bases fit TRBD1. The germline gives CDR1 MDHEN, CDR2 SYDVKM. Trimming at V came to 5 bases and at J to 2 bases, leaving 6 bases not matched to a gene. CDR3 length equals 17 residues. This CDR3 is CASSLGQGIAYNSPLHF. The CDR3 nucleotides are TGTGCCAGCAGTCTGGGACAGGGGATCGCCTATAATTCACCCCTCCACTTT.

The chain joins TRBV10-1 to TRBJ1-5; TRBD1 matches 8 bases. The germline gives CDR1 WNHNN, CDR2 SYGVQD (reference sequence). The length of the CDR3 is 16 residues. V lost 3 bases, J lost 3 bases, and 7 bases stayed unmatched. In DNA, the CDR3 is TGCGCCAGCAGTGATGGGGGGACAGGACTCAATCAGCCCCAGCATTTT. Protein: CASSDGGTGLNQPQHF.

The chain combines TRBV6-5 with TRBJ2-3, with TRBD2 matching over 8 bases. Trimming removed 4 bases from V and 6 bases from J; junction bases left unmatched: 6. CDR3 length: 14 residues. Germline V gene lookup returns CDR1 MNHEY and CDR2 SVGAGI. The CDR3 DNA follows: TGTGCCAGCAGTTTGGGACTAGGGGTGGATACGCAGTATTTT. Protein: CASSLGLGVDTQYF.

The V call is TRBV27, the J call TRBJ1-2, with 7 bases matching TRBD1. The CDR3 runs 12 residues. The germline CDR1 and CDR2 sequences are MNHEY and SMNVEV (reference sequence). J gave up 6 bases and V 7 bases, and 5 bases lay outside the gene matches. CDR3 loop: CASTTGTDGYTF. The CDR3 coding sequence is TGTGCCAGCACGACAGGGACAGATGGCTACACCTTC.

The DNA of the CDR3 is TGTGCCAGCAGCGTAGCCCAGGGGGCGGTTGGCTACACCTTC. Its translation is CASSVAQGAVGYTF. The V call is TRBV2, the J call TRBJ1-2; TRBD1 matches at 8 bases. Trimming took 6 bases from V and 7 from J; bases not matched to a gene: 10. This CDR3 has 14 residues. Germline assignment: CDR1 SNHLY and CDR2 FYNNEI.

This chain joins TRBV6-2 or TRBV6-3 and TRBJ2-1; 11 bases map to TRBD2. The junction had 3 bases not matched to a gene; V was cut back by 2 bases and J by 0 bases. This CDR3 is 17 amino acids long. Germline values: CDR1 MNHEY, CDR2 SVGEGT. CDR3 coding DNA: TGTGCCAGCAGTTACCCTAGCGGGAGGAGCTCCTACAATGAGCAGTTCTTC. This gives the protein CASSYPSGRSSYNEQFF.

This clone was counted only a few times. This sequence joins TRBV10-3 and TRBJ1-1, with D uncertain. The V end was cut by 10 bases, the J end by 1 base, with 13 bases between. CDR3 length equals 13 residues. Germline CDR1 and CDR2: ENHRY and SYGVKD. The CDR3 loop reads CATSAVKNTEAFF. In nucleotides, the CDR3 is TGTGCCACGAGTGCCGTAAAGAACACTGAAGCTTTCTTT.